Each of the 21 T cell receptor beta chains below was sequenced from the same sample in a study of early T cells in non-severe SARS-CoV-2 infection. TCRdb ran MiXCR on the 5' RACE reads and lists one entry per CDR3 protein. The sample shows 32,000 or so distinct CDR3 sequences, around 9% of them seen only once. What was sequenced was whole blood. These receptors originate from an adult who was a healthcare worker with PCR-confirmed SARS-CoV-2 infection or an uninfected control (not recorded which).

This chain joins TRBV7-3 and TRBJ1-5; the D is unclear. This CDR3 is built from 14 residues. V lost 1 base to trimming and J lost 5 bases, with 9 bases between them. Germline V gene sequence: CDR1 SGHTA, CDR2 FQGTGA. For the CDR3, the DNA is TGTGCCAGCAGCTTAAGACCGCCTGATCAGCCCCAGCATTTT. Protein sequence: CASSLRPPDQPQHF.

This clonotype was counted between two and nine times. The chain has TRBV27 and TRBJ1-1; D may be TRBD1 (5 bases). The CDR3 extends over 12 amino acids. Germline CDR1 MNHEY, CDR2 SMNVEV (reference sequence). Trimming left V 7 bases short and J 6 bases short, with 12 bases between. The CDR3 DNA reads as TGTGCCAGCACCCGGCCGGGGGCTGAAGCTTTCTTT. It codes for CASTRPGAEAFF.

This clonotype was seen many times. The rearrangement uses TRBV19 and TRBJ1-1, with D perhaps TRBD1 (6 bases). Trimming removed 7 bases from V and 1 base from J, with 10 bases in between. Germline CDR1 reads LNHDA; CDR2 reads SQIVND (reference sequence). CDR3 length: 13 amino acids. The CDR3 is CASTGEENTEAFF. The CDR3 region has the DNA TGTGCCAGTACAGGGGAGGAGAACACTGAAGCTTTCTTT.

This clonotype was found many times. The gene calls are TRBV24-1 and TRBJ2-2; unclear D gene. The CDR3 is made up of 17 amino acids. CDR1 and CDR2 from the germline V gene are KGHDR and SFDVKD. V was pared by 0 bases and J by 3 bases, with 13 bases between. The CDR3 spells CATSDLQAGADTGELFF. The DNA for the CDR3 is TGTGCCACCAGTGATTTGCAGGCAGGCGCTGACACCGGGGAGCTGTTTTTT.

This chain links TRBV7-9 with TRBJ1-6, with D hard to call. Germline assignment: CDR1 SEHNR and CDR2 FQNEAQ (reference sequence). V lost 3 bases and J 7 bases, leaving 7 bases between the germline ends. The CDR3 is 13 residues long. The CDR3 is CASSFDANSPLHF. In DNA form, the CDR3 reads TGTGCCAGCAGCTTCGACGCGAATTCACCCCTCCACTTT.

This clonotype has a count of ten or more. CDR3 in amino acids: CASSYQVTDGGMDEQFF. The CDR3, as DNA: TGTGCCAGCAGTTACCAAGTCACGGACGGAGGGATGGATGAGCAGTTCTTC. V gene TRBV6-5 combines with J gene TRBJ2-1; a weak D match, TRBD2 (6 bases). Germline V gene lookup returns CDR1 MNHEY and CDR2 SVGAGI. The CDR3 runs to 17 residues. The V and J ends lost 2 bases and 8 bases respectively, with 22 bases between them.

The CDR3 loop is CASTEPGTGLNTEAFF. The CDR3 nucleotides read TGCGCCAGTACAGAACCCGGGACAGGCTTGAACACTGAAGCTTTCTTT. The V and J genes are TRBV10-2 and TRBJ1-1, with 8 nucleotides matching TRBD1. CDR3 size: 16 residues. The junction had 12 bases not matched to a gene; V was cut back by 9 bases and J by 0 bases. In germline, CDR1 is WSHSY, CDR2 SAAADI.

CDR3 sequence reads: CSAQRGLMSPDTQYF. Written as DNA, the CDR3 is TGCAGTGCCCAGCGGGGTTTAATGTCGCCAGATACGCAGTATTTT. The J gene is TRBJ2-3, the V gene TRBV20-1; 7 bases match TRBD2. The trim removed 6 bases at V and 4 bases at J, leaving 13 bases unmatched. Germline V gene sequence: CDR1 DFQATT, CDR2 SNEGSKA (reference sequence). This CDR3 region has 15 residues.

The chain links TRBV6-1 to TRBJ2-5; D unclear. The CDR3 has 11 amino acids. Trimming left V 9 bases short and J 5 bases short, with 10 bases between. CDR1 MNHNS and CDR2 SASEGT come from the germline V gene. The CDR3 loop is CARMTGETQYF. CDR3 DNA sequence: TGTGCCAGGATGACCGGGGAGACCCAGTACTTC.

This clonotype was observed at least ten times. J is TRBJ1-3 and V is TRBV20-1; TRBD1 matches 8 bases. J lost 4 bases, V lost 1 base, and 6 bases had no gene match. The CDR3 loop spans 15 amino acids. Germline V gives CDR1 DFQATT, CDR2 SNEGSKA (reference sequence). CDR3 nucleotides: TGCAGTGCTAGAGGTCGAACAGGGGGAGGAAACACCATATATTTT. This translates into CSARGRTGGGNTIYF.

This clonotype has ten or more counts. The chain has TRBV19 and TRBJ2-5, with a weak D call TRBD2 (5 bases). V was shortened by 7 bases and J by 10 bases, with 22 bases between the two germline ends. Per the germline V gene, CDR1 is LNHDA and CDR2 is SQIVND (reference sequence). The CDR3 consists of 14 residues. The CDR3 nucleotides are TGTGCCAGTACGGAGAGACACGGGAAGGTGATCCAGTACTTC. Protein sequence: CASTERHGKVIQYF.

Ten or more counts support this clonotype. The J gene is TRBJ1-4, the V gene TRBV19; a weak D match, TRBD1 (5 bases). There are 20 residues in the CDR3. The germline CDR1 and CDR2 sequences are LNHDA and SQIVND (reference sequence). V lost 10 bases and J 6 bases, leaving 36 bases between the germline ends. This CDR3 reads CATRRRTTALNTGTDEKLFF. CDR3 DNA: TGTGCCACGCGTCGCCGGACAACGGCCCTCAACACGGGGACGGATGAAAAACTGTTTTTT.

This clonotype was observed a handful of times. The V call is TRBV9, the J call TRBJ1-2, with D possibly matching TRBD1 (5 bases). CDR3 length: 14 residues. From germline, CDR1 is SGDLS and CDR2 YYNGEE. With 5 bases removed from V and 8 bases from J, the gap between germline ends came to 19 bases. CDR3: CASSPNRGEKGYTF. In nucleotides, the CDR3 is TGTGCCAGCAGTCCAAACCGGGGGGAAAAGGGCTACACCTTC.

Only a few counts were recorded for this clonotype. The rearrangement uses TRBV3-1 and TRBJ2-7; 10 positions match TRBD2. The CDR3 is made up of 14 amino acids. Per germline, CDR1 LGHDT and CDR2 YNNKEL (reference sequence). J lost 2 bases, V lost 4 bases, and 2 bases had no gene match. The DNA of the CDR3 is TGTGCCAGCAGCCTAGCGGGGGGACCCTACGAGCAGTACTTC. Translating gives CASSLAGGPYEQYF.

This clonotype showed up many times. The chain links TRBV29-1 to TRBJ1-1; TRBD1 agrees at 9 bases. The germline V gene has CDR1 SQVTM and CDR2 ANQGSEA. The CDR3 is 14 residues long. With V trimmed by 4 bases and J by 2 bases, 5 bases remained unmatched. CDR3 DNA: TGCAGCGTTGCGCGGGACAGGGCCAACACTGAAGCTTTCTTT. Translation: CSVARDRANTEAFF.

This clonotype has more than one count but fewer than ten. The chain links TRBV30 to TRBJ2-2; TRBD1 matches 8 bases. The J segment lost 7 bases and the V segment lost 5 bases, leaving 9 bases of the junction unmatched. CDR1 is GTSNPN, CDR2 SVGIG, per germline (reference sequence). The CDR3 consists of 14 residues. The CDR3 loop reads CAWSDRVPGGELFF. The CDR3 nucleotides are TGTGCCTGGTCGGACAGGGTACCTGGCGGGGAGCTGTTTTTT.

In this sample, this clonotype turned up many times. The gene calls are TRBV5-1 and TRBJ2-5, with TRBD1 matching over 9 bases. After removal of 1 base from V and 3 bases from J, the junction contained 4 bases not matched to a gene. The CDR3 is 15 amino acids. Germline V gene lookup returns CDR1 SGHRS and CDR2 YFSETQ. The CDR3 bases are TGCGCCAGCAGCTTGCGTAGGACAGGGGAAGAGACCCAGTACTTC. Protein: CASSLRRTGEETQYF.

This clonotype was counted ten times or more. This chain connects TRBV12-3 or TRBV12-4 to TRBJ2-7, with a tentative D call TRBD1 (5 bases). The CDR3 has 16 residues. V lost 4 bases and J 0 bases, leaving 16 bases between the germline ends. As DNA, the CDR3 is TGTGCCAGCAGTTCGGCCGATAGTAGGGGCTCCTACGAGCAGTACTTC. Its translation is CASSSADSRGSYEQYF.

This clonotype was counted only a few times. The chain carries TRBV10-3 and TRBJ2-7; D may be TRBD2 (6 bases). The CDR3 runs 14 residues. The germline V gene has CDR1 ENHRY and CDR2 SYGVKD. V was shortened by 4 bases and J by 4 bases, with 14 bases between the two germline ends. The CDR3 DNA reads as TGTGCCATCAGTGGGGCGGGGAGTGGGTACGAGCAGTACTTC. It encodes CAISGAGSGYEQYF.

This clonotype has only a few counts. This chain joins TRBV29-1 and TRBJ2-2; no reliable D call. Germline CDR1 and CDR2: SQVTM and ANQGSEA. V shed 3 bases and J shed 3 bases, with 2 bases lying between them. This CDR3 contains 11 residues. In DNA, the CDR3 is TGCAGCGTTGACCACACCGGGGAGCTGTTTTTT. It yields the protein CSVDHTGELFF.

CDR3: CAISESIFGRDGSEKLFF. In DNA form, the CDR3 reads TGTGCCATCAGTGAGTCCATCTTCGGTAGGGACGGGAGTGAAAAACTGTTTTTT. This chain uses TRBV10-3 with TRBJ1-4, with TRBD1 as a possible D gene (5 bases). This CDR3 is built from 18 residues. Trimming pared 0 bases from V and 7 bases from J, leaving 21 bases between. Germline values: CDR1 ENHRY, CDR2 SYGVKD.